This TCR beta chain was identified in a study of T cell responses to AZD1222 COVID-19 vaccine. The CDR3 has 18 residues. Per germline, CDR1 SNHLY and CDR2 FYNNEI. The junction had 17 bases not matched to a gene; V was cut back by 6 bases and J by 1 base. Libraries were prepared by immunoSEQ multiplex PCR; TCRdb keeps only in-frame clonotypes and omits some of them. The sample includes over 150,000 clones, 70% to 90% of them seen just once. This TCR came from an adult who received the AZD1222 COVID-19 vaccine. The input for sequencing was peripheral blood, taken 28 days after the second AZD1222 dose. This chain joins TRBV2 and TRBJ1-2, with 7 bases that match TRBD1. CDR3 sequence: CASRRSPGQQIFNYGYTF. The DNA of the CDR3 is TGTGCCAGCAGGAGAAGCCCGGGACAGCAGATTTTTAACTATGGCTACACCTTC.